Below, 18 T cell receptor beta chains from the same sample are listed, as sequenced in a study of OX40 agonist ivuxolimab in advanced cancers. The table came from immunoSEQ multiplex PCR; TCRdb's copy has only in-frame clones and leaves some out. The data hold about 69,000 clones, with 90% to 95% observed a single time. The sequences come from CD4+ or CD8+ T cells sorted from blood, collected in a trial of the OX40 agonist ivuxolimab. Receptors were obtained from an adult with an advanced solid tumor such as melanoma, head and neck, liver or kidney cancer.

The V call is TRBV6-1, the J call TRBJ2-7; 7 bases are a match to TRBD1. Germline CDR1 and CDR2: MNHNS and SASEGT. V was pared by 4 bases and J by 2 bases, with 5 bases of the junction left unmatched. The CDR3 length is 14 residues. DNA of the CDR3: TGTGCCAGCAGTGTACGGGACAGCCCCTACGAGCAGTACTTC. This sequence encodes CASSVRDSPYEQYF.

The rearrangement links TRBV6-5 to TRBJ2-2; maybe TRBD2 (6 bases). Trimming removed 2 bases from V and 0 bases from J, with 10 bases in between. The CDR3 is 16 residues long. Germline V gene sequence: CDR1 MNHEY, CDR2 SVGAGI. The CDR3 nucleotides are TGTGCCAGCAGTTACGCGGGACCCTCGAACACCGGGGAGCTGTTTTTT. It codes for CASSYAGPSNTGELFF.

V and J are TRBV4-1 and TRBJ1-1, with a tentative D call TRBD1 (5 bases). Trimming pared 1 base from V and 5 bases from J, leaving 14 bases between. The germline V gene encodes CDR1 MGHRA and CDR2 YSYEKL. The CDR3 consists of 15 residues. CDR3 DNA: TGCGCCAGCAGCCAAGTTGGGCGGGGGATGACTGAAGCTTTCTTT. As protein: CASSQVGRGMTEAFF.

This clone was seen once. The V call is TRBV6-6, the J call TRBJ1-1, with D uncertain. Germline CDR1 reads MNHNY; CDR2 reads SVGAGI (reference sequence). The length of the CDR3 is 16 residues. The V end was cut by 6 bases, the J end by 4 bases, with 21 bases between. The CDR3 here is CASSQKDLSPGTEAFF. The DNA of the CDR3 is TGTGCCAGCAGCCAGAAGGACCTTTCCCCGGGCACTGAAGCTTTCTTT.

The genes are TRBV7-2 and TRBJ1-4, with a possible D match to TRBD1 (5 bases). Trimming took 5 bases from V and 7 from J, leaving 17 bases between them. Looked up from germline, CDR1 is SGHTA and CDR2 is FQGNSA. The CDR3 sequence is 15 residues long. The CDR3, as DNA: TGTGCCAGCAGCCCGCCCCAGGGTTCCGGTGAAAAACTGTTTTTT. It codes for CASSPPQGSGEKLFF.

This chain uses TRBV10-3 with TRBJ2-1; no reliable D call. CDR1 and CDR2 from the germline V gene are ENHRY and SYGVKD. The CDR3 totals 12 residues. Deletions cut 4 bases from V and 6 bases from J, with 7 bases between. CDR3 amino acids: CAISAIGNEQFF. As DNA, the CDR3 is TGTGCCATCAGTGCGATAGGCAATGAGCAGTTCTTC.

The chain couples TRBV27 to TRBJ2-3, with D uncertain. The germline gives CDR1 MNHEY, CDR2 SMNVEV (reference sequence). The CDR3 covers 14 residues. V was pared by 5 bases and J by 2 bases, with 11 bases between. The CDR3 DNA reads TGTGCCAGCAGTCCCCCGGCCCACACAGATACGCAGTATTTT. Its translation is CASSPPAHTDTQYF.

The chain joins TRBV29-1 to TRBJ2-7; D remains unclear. The CDR3 contains 11 residues. V lost 4 bases to trimming and J lost 2 bases, with 6 bases between them. Germline V lookup: CDR1 SQVTM, CDR2 ANQGSEA. CDR3 sequence (DNA): TGCAGCGTTGCTAGTACCTACGAGCAGTACTTC. As protein: CSVASTYEQYF.

V gene TRBV6-5 combines with J gene TRBJ2-7; no firm D call. The V gene's germline CDR1 is MNHEY and CDR2 SVGAGI. CDR3 length equals 12 residues. V lost 5 bases and J lost 2, with 7 bases in between. As DNA, the CDR3 is TGTGCCAGCAGTGGCACCCCCTACGAGCAGTACTTC. This translates into CASSGTPYEQYF.

The chain uses TRBV5-5 and TRBJ1-2, with a tentative D call TRBD1 (6 bases). This CDR3 region has 12 residues. The germline gives CDR1 SGHKS, CDR2 YYEKEE (reference sequence). The V gene lost 4 bases and the J gene lost 8 bases, with 12 bases spanning the gap. The CDR3 DNA sequence: TGTGCCAGCAGCCGCAGGGGCATCGGCTACACCTTC. Translation: CASSRRGIGYTF.

The rearrangement uses TRBV6-1 and TRBJ1-4; D call uncertain. This CDR3 is 13 amino acids long. Germline CDR1 is MNHNS and CDR2 is SASEGT. Trimming took off 7 bases at V and 8 bases at J, with 14 bases between the two ends. The CDR3 sequence: CASTRAFKEKLFF. CDR3 nucleotides: TGTGCCAGCACCCGGGCGTTTAAAGAAAAACTGTTTTTT.

The rearrangement uses TRBV6-1 and TRBJ1-5; D remains unclear. The CDR3 spans 14 residues. V lost 6 bases, J lost 2 bases, and 11 bases lay in between. Germline V gene sequence: CDR1 MNHNS, CDR2 SASEGT. The DNA of the CDR3 is TGTGCCAGCAGCCGGGGAGAGGGCAATCAGCCCCAGCATTTT. This gives the protein CASSRGEGNQPQHF.

The chain recombines TRBV4-2 with TRBJ2-2, with D uncertain. CDR3 size: 15 residues. The ends were cut back, 1 base at V and 2 bases at J, with 8 bases in the middle. Germline V gene data show CDR1 as LGHNA and CDR2 as YNFKEQ. Here the CDR3 DNA reads TGTGCCAGCAGCCAAGTCTCCCCAAACACCGGGGAGCTGTTTTTT. This sequence encodes CASSQVSPNTGELFF.

This rearrangement joins TRBV5-1 to TRBJ2-2; TRBD1 matches 8 bases. This CDR3 is 17 amino acids long. Per germline, CDR1 SGHRS and CDR2 YFSETQ. J lost 1 base, V lost 2 bases, and 7 bases had no gene match. The CDR3 spells CASSLRTGKGNTGELFF. The DNA of the CDR3 is TGCGCCAGCAGCTTAAGGACAGGGAAGGGGAACACCGGGGAGCTGTTTTTT.

The rearrangement joins TRBV9 to TRBJ2-1; no reliable D call. Germline CDR1 and CDR2: SGDLS and YYNGEE. The CDR3 has 13 residues. The ends were cut back, 0 bases at V and 2 bases at J, with 3 bases in the middle. CDR3 loop: CASSVGPYNEQFF. The DNA for the CDR3 is TGTGCCAGCAGCGTAGGACCCTACAATGAGCAGTTCTTC.

The V gene is TRBV18, the J gene TRBJ1-2; 7 bases are a match to TRBD1. Germline CDR1 and CDR2: KGHSH and LQKENI. There are 13 residues in the CDR3. With 6 bases clipped from V and 6 bases from J, the junction kept 7 bases outside the gene matches. As DNA, the CDR3 is TGTGCCAGCTCCCTTGGACAGGAAAATGGCTACACCTTC. Its translation is CASSLGQENGYTF.

This chain joins TRBV5-1 and TRBJ2-7, with 11 bases matching TRBD2. The CDR3 loop spans 17 amino acids. CDR1 SGHRS and CDR2 YFSETQ come from the germline V gene. J gave up 3 bases and V 3 bases, and 11 bases lay outside the gene matches. The CDR3 sequence: CASSWGTSGVSSYEQYF. The CDR3 bases are TGCGCCAGCAGCTGGGGGACTAGCGGAGTCAGTAGCTACGAGCAGTACTTC. The whole variable domain, remainder taken from reference TRBV5-1 and TRBJ2-7, is KAGVTQTPRYLIKTRGQQVTLSCSPISGHRSVSWYQQTPGQGLQFLFEYFSETQRNKGNFPGRFSGRQFSNSRSEMNVSTLELGDSALYLCASSWGTSGVSSYEQYFGPGTRLTVT.

The chain carries TRBV27 and TRBJ1-1, with 8 bases fitting TRBD1. The CDR3 is made up of 14 amino acids. V was pared by 7 bases and J by 0 bases, with 4 bases of the junction left unmatched. Germline CDR1 MNHEY, CDR2 SMNVEV (reference sequence). CDR3 region: CASTRQGMNTEAFF. For the CDR3, the DNA is TGTGCCAGCACCCGACAGGGGATGAACACTGAAGCTTTCTTT.